The sequence of this T cell receptor beta chain was determined in a study of blood T cell repertoires in COVID-19. About the research overall: Sources were T cells, B-cell-depleted T cells, or PBMCs; the material itself was cDNA or gDNA.

The germline V gene encodes CDR1 MGHDK and CDR2 SYGVNS. With 0 bases clipped from V and 1 base from J, the junction kept 8 bases outside the gene matches. This CDR3 has 18 residues. The method was immunoSEQ multiplex PCR; TCRdb's version includes in-frame clones alone and lacks a portion of them. The sample includes 250,000 or so clones, around 93% of them seen just once. Participants were aged about 18 to 90 years, lived in around 22 US areas, and enrolled virtually. Individuals in the exposed group had encountered a COVID-19 case within 2 weeks preceding study entry. This chain links TRBV25-1 with TRBJ2-1, with 8 bases lining up with TRBD2. The sequenced sample consisted of PBMCs or T cells enriched from blood (not recorded which). The receptor's source is a man between 40 and 49 years old who had been exposed to COVID-19. This CDR3 reads CASSEYGRSGSSYNEQFF. The DNA of the CDR3 is TGTGCCAGCAGTGAATATGGGAGAAGCGGGAGTTCCTACAATGAGCAGTTCTTC.